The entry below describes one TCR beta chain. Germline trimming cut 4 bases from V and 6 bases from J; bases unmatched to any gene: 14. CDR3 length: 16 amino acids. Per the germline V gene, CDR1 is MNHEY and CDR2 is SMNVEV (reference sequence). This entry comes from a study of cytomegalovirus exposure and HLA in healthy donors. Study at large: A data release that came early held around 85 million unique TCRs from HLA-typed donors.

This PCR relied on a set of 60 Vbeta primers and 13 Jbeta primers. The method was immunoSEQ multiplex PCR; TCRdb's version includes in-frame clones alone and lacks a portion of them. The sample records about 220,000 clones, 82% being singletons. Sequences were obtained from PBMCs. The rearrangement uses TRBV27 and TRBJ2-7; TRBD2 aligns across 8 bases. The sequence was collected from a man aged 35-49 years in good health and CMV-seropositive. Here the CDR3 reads CASSSPAGSGNPEQYF. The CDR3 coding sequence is TGTGCCAGCAGTTCACCCGCGGGTAGCGGGAATCCCGAGCAGTACTTC.